Described below is a single T cell receptor beta chain sequence and its context. Its target is not known. These data originate in a study of response to subunit inactivated influenza vaccine. The study's findings and limits: Authors suggested each seasonal influenza vaccination recruits few new T cells.

V lost 5 bases, J lost 7 bases, and 8 bases stayed unmatched. This CDR3 has 15 amino acids. Germline V CDR1 and CDR2: SQVTM, ANQGSEA. A single record per CDR3 protein comes from TCRdb applying MiXCR to the RT-PCR reads. The sample lists some 500,000 distinct CDR3 sequences; about 25% were seen once. V and J are TRBV29-1 and TRBJ2-1; 13 bases line up with TRBD2. This TCR derives from a man aged 45-65 years who received an inactivated influenza vaccine. Sequencing used CD4+ T cells sorted from PBMCs, obtained roughly 5 days after vaccination. The chain's CDR3 is CSVTPGLAGRNEQFF. CDR3 sequence (DNA): TGCAGCGTTACGCCGGGACTAGCGGGACGGAATGAGCAGTTCTTC.